Below, 10 T cell receptor beta chains from the same sample are listed, as sequenced in a study of response to subunit inactivated influenza vaccine. TCRdb independently ran MiXCR on the RT-PCR reads; one entry per CDR3 protein. Among roughly 790,000 distinct CDR3 sequences listed, 21% were seen once. This specimen consisted of PBMCs from blood, obtained more than 4 days after vaccination. The source is a man aged 50 or older who received an inactivated influenza vaccine.

The chain uses TRBV7-3 and TRBJ2-2; TRBD1 matches 10 bases. Germline V gene sequence: CDR1 SGHTA, CDR2 FQGTGA. V dropped 2 bases and J dropped 5; count of bases not matched to a gene: 5. This CDR3 has 16 residues. The CDR3 DNA reads TGTGCCAGCAGCTTATACGGGACAGGGGAAACCGGGGAGCTGTTTTTT. Amino acids: CASSLYGTGETGELFF.

The V call is TRBV7-8, the J call TRBJ2-3; TRBD2 matches at 9 bases. Germline trimming cut 7 bases from V and 1 base from J; bases unmatched to any gene: 9. Per germline, CDR1 SGHVS and CDR2 FQNEAQ. CDR3 size: 16 residues. This chain's CDR3 is CASTTVAGVGTDTQYF. The CDR3 region has the DNA TGTGCCAGCACCACCGTAGCGGGAGTGGGCACAGATACGCAGTATTTT. The full variable domain, its missing parts supplied by reference TRBV7-8 and TRBJ2-3, is GAGVSQSPRYKVAKRGQDVALRCDPISGHVSLFWYQQALGQGPEFLTYFQNEAQLDKSGLPSDRFFAERPEGSVSTLKIQRTQQEDSAVYLCASTTVAGVGTDTQYFGPGTRLTVL.

The chain employs TRBV20-1 and TRBJ2-3; D tentatively fits TRBD1 or TRBD2 (5 bases each). CDR1 is DFQATT, CDR2 SNEGSKA, per germline (reference sequence). V lost 2 bases to trimming and J lost 4 bases, with 16 bases between them. The CDR3 consists of 15 residues. The CDR3 loop reads CSARLLRDESDTQYF. CDR3 in DNA: TGCAGTGCTAGACTACTACGGGACGAATCAGATACGCAGTATTTT.

The CDR3 coding sequence is TGTGCCAGCAGCTTCGGCGAGGACCTCAACGAGCAGTACTTC. Its protein product is CASSFGEDLNEQYF. The rearrangement joins TRBV5-6 to TRBJ2-7; D uncertain. There are 14 residues in the CDR3. V dropped 2 bases and J dropped 5 bases, with 14 bases sitting between them. CDR1 SGHDT and CDR2 YYEEEE come from the germline V gene.

This clonotype was found a few times. The chain is built from TRBV5-5 and TRBJ2-2, with D perhaps TRBD1 (5 bases). The CDR3 contains 15 residues. V lost 0 bases and J lost 4, with 10 bases in between. CDR1 SGHKS and CDR2 YYEKEE come from the germline V gene (reference sequence). The CDR3 sequence: CASSLATGRTGELFF. CDR3 nucleotides: TGTGCCAGCAGCTTGGCCACAGGCCGCACCGGGGAGCTGTTTTTT.

This clonotype was picked up many times. This chain links TRBV12-3 or TRBV12-4 with TRBJ2-1, with a tentative D call TRBD1 (5 bases). The CDR3 contains 12 residues. V lost 6 bases and J lost 5, with 8 bases in between. For the CDR3, the DNA is TGTGCCAGCAGACCGACAGACAATGAGCAGTTCTTC. Protein: CASRPTDNEQFF.

This clonotype appeared a few times. The V call is TRBV12-3 or TRBV12-4, the J call TRBJ2-1; D assignment may be TRBD1 or TRBD2 (5 bases each). This CDR3 is built from 13 residues. Trimming took off 6 bases at V and 3 bases at J, with 9 bases between the two ends. The CDR3 sequence is CASRLGVYNEQFF. CDR3 in DNA: TGTGCCAGCAGACTAGGGGTCTACAATGAGCAGTTCTTC.

This clonotype was seen at least ten times. CDR3 protein: CASSANDILNTEAFF. The CDR3 nucleotides read TGTGCCAGCAGTGCCAACGATATTTTGAACACTGAAGCTTTCTTT. The chain joins TRBV12-3 or TRBV12-4 to TRBJ1-1; D uncertain. Deletions cut 5 bases from V and 0 bases from J, with 13 bases between. The CDR3 totals 15 residues.

This clonotype came up a few times. The rearrangement links TRBV30 to TRBJ2-3, with 7 bases aligning to TRBD2. The V gene end was trimmed by 2 bases and the J gene end by 2 bases; junction bases not matched to a gene: 7. The CDR3 runs 15 residues. Per the germline V gene, CDR1 is GTSNPN and CDR2 is SVGIG (reference sequence). DNA for the CDR3: TGTGCCTGGAGTAGGGATAGCGGGTACACAGATACGCAGTATTTT. Protein sequence: CAWSRDSGYTDTQYF. The full variable domain, completed using reference TRBV30 and TRBJ2-3, is SQTIHQWPATLVQPVGSPLSLECTVEGTSNPNLYWYRQAAGRGLQLLFYSVGIGQISSEVPQNLSASRPQDRQFILSSKKLLLSDSGFYLCAWSRDSGYTDTQYFGPGTRLTVL.

This clonotype was picked up many times. J is TRBJ1-1 and V is TRBV20-1; D unclear. Germline-derived CDR1 and CDR2 are DFQATT and SNEGSKA (reference sequence). V gave up 6 bases and J gave up 5 bases, with 13 bases separating them. The CDR3 is 12 amino acids. CDR3 loop: CSAIPVGTEAFF. The CDR3 coding sequence is TGCAGTGCCATACCCGTGGGGACTGAAGCTTTCTTT.